This T cell receptor (beta chain) was sequenced in a study of cytomegalovirus exposure and HLA in healthy donors. Overall study context: Out of about 180 million T cells, an earlier analysis found over 100 million unique TCR beta sequences in total.

The CDR3 contains 14 residues. Unmatched junction bases numbered 4, after V lost 4 bases and J lost 2 bases. Germline assignment: CDR1 GTSNPN and CDR2 SVGIG (reference sequence). Overall study results and limits: TCR beta sequences reportedly predicted most subjects' HLA-A and HLA-B alleles accurately. TCR sequences were mostly rare, though some public TCRs occurred in many donors. The CMV antigen specificity of a few CMV-associated chains was confirmed through in vitro analysis.

PCR involved 60 Vbeta and 13 Jbeta primers. This table comes from immunoSEQ multiplex PCR, and its TCRdb copy is limited to in-frame clones, with some not included. The sample consists of about 110,000 clones, roughly 70% of them appearing once. Turning to this clone: The antigen remains unidentified.

V is TRBV30 and J is TRBJ2-1; TRBD2 matches 8 bases. Source material: PBMCs. This TCR was sampled from a middle-aged man in good health and CMV-seropositive. CDR3 in amino acids: CAWIGTRPYNEQFF. The CDR3 coding sequence is TGTGCCTGGATTGGGACTAGGCCCTACAATGAGCAGTTCTTC.